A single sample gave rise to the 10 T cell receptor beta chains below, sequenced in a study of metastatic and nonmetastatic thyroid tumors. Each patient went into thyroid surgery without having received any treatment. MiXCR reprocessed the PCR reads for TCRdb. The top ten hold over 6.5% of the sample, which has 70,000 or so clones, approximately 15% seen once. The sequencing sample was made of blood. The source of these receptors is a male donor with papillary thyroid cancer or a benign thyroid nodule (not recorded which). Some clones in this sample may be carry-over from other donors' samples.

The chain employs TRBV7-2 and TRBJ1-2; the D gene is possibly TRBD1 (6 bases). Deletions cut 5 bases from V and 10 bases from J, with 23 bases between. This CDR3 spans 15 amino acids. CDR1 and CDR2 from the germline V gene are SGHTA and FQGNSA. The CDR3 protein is CASSQLLGGRGVYTF. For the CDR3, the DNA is TGTGCCAGCAGCCAGCTACTCGGGGGGCGGGGAGTCTACACCTTC.

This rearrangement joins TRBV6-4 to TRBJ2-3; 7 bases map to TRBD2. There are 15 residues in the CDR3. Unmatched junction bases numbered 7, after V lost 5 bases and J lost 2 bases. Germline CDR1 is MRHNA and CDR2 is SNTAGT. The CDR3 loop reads CASSSSTSVTDTQYF. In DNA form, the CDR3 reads TGTGCCAGCAGTTCTTCTACTAGCGTCACAGATACGCAGTATTTT.

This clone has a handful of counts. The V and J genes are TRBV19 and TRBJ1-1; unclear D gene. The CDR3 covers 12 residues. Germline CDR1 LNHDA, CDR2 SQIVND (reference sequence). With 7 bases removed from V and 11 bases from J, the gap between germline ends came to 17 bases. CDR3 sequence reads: CASITVSVRAFF. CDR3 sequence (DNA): TGTGCCAGTATCACAGTATCGGTCCGGGCTTTCTTT.

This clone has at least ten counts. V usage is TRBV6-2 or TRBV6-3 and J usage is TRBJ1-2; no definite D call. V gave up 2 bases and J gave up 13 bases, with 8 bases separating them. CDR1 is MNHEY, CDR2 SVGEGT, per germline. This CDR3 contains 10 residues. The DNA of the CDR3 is TGTGCCAGCAGTTACCCCGGTACCACCTTC. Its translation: CASSYPGTTF.

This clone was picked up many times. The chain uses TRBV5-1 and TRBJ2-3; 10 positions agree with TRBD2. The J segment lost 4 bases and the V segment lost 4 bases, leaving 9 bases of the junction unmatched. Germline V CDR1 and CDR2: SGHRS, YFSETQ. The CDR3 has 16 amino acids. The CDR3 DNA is TGCGCCAGCAGCAGCCCAGCGGGAGGGGACCCAGATACGCAGTATTTT. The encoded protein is CASSSPAGGDPDTQYF.

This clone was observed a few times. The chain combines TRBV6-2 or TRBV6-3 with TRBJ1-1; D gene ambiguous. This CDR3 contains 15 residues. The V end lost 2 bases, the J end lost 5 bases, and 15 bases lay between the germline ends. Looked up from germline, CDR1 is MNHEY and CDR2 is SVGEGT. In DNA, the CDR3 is TGTGCCAGCAGTTACACTTCTATCGGTAATACTGAAGCTTTCTTT. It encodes CASSYTSIGNTEAFF.

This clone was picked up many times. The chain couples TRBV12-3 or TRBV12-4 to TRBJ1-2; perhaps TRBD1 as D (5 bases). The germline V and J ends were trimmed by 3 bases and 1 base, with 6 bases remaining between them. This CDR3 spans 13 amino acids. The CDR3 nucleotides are TGTGCCAGCAGTTTGACAGTTAACTATGGCTACACCTTC. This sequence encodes CASSLTVNYGYTF.

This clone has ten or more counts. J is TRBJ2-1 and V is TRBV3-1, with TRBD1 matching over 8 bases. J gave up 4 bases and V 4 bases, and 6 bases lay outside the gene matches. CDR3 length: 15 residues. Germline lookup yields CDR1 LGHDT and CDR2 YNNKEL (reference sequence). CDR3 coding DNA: TGTGCCAGCAGCCCGCGGGACAGGTCGTACAATGAGCAGTTCTTC. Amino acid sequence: CASSPRDRSYNEQFF.

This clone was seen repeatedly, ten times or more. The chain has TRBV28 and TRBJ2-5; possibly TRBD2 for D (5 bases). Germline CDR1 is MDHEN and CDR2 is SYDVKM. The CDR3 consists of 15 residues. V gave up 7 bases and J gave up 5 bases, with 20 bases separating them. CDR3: CASKEGFEGWETQYF. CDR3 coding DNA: TGTGCCAGCAAGGAAGGTTTTGAGGGTTGGGAGACCCAGTACTTC.

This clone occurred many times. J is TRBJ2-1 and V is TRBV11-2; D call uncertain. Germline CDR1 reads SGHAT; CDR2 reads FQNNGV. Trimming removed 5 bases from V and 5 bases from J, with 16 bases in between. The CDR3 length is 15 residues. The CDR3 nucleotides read TGTGCCAGCAGCGCCGCCTTGGGTCCTAACAATGAGCAGTTCTTC. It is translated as CASSAALGPNNEQFF.